This T cell receptor (beta chain) was sequenced in a study of Graves' ophthalmopathy and Graves' hyperthyroidism. Sampling approximately 10 ml of fresh peripheral blood provided the PBMCs. RNA transcripts were the source from which TCR beta CDR3 regions were amplified. Second-round multiplex PCR followed a first-round RT-PCR using HTBI primers. MiXCR, applied by TCRdb to the multiplex PCR reads, yields one record per CDR3 protein. The sample lists about 620,000 distinct CDR3 sequences, 22% occurring once. The study, taken as a whole, reports: Blood repertoires reportedly contained most expanded thyroid clonotypes above 0.001 frequency.

Points on this clonotype: Its antigen is as yet unknown.

The CDR3 is made up of 15 amino acids. The trim removed 8 bases at V and 0 bases at J, leaving 6 bases unmatched. Germline V gene lookup returns CDR1 MNHNS and CDR2 SASEGT. This clonotype was sampled from a woman younger than 30 with stable Graves' hyperthyroidism. Some clones in this sample may be carry-over from other donors' samples. The source material was peripheral blood. The chain is built from TRBV6-1 and TRBJ2-2, with 7 bases that match TRBD1. The CDR3 reads CASALDRANTGELFF. CDR3 in DNA: TGTGCCAGCGCCCTCGACAGGGCGAACACCGGGGAGCTGTTTTTT.